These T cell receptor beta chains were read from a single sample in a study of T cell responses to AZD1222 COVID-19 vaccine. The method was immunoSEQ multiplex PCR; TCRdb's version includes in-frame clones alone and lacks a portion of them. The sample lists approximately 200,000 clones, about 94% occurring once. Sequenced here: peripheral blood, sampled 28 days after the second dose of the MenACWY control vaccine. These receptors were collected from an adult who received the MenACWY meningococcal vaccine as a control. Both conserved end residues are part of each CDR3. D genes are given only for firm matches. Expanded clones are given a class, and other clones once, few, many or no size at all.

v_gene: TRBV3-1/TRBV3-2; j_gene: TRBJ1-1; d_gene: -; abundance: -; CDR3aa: CASSPRLGVDTEAFF; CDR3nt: TGTGCCAGCAGCCCCCGCCTAGGGGTCGACACTGAAGCTTTCTTT
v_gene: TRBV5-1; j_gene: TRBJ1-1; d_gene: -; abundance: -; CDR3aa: CASSLLAGQNTEAFF; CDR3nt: TGCGCCAGCAGCTTGTTGGCAGGGCAGAACACTGAAGCTTTCTTT
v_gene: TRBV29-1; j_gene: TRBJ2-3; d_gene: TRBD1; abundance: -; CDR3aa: CSVEGDRGTQYF; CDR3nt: TGCAGCGTTGAGGGGGACAGGGGTACGCAGTATTTT
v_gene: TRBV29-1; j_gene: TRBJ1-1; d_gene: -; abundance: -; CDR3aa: CSVGYLGRGGTEAFF; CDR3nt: TGCAGCGTCGGCTACCTAGGGAGGGGAGGTACTGAAGCTTTCTTT
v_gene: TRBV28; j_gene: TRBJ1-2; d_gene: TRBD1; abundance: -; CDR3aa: CASTTFGTAPTDLNYGYTF; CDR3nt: TGTGCCAGCACCACTTTTGGGACAGCGCCTACCGACCTTAACTATGGCTACACCTTC
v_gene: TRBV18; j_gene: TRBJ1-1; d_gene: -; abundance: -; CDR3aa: CASLTPERNTEAFF; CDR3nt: TGTGCCAGCCTCACGCCCGAGAGGAACACTGAAGCTTTCTTT
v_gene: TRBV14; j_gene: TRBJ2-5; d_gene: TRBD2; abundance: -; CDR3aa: CASSQALAGKETQYF; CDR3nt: TGTGCCAGCAGCCAAGCATTAGCGGGGAAAGAGACCCAGTACTTC
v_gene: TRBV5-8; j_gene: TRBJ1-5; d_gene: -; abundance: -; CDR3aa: CASSLGESNQPQHF; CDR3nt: TGTGCCAGCAGCTTAGGTGAGAGCAATCAGCCCCAGCATTTT
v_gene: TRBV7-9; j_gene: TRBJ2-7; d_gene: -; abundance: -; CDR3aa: CASSAGLVSYEQYF; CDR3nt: TGTGCCAGCAGCGCCGGTTTGGTGTCCTACGAGCAGTACTTC
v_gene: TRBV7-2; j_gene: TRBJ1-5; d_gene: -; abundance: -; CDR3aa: CASSPGGGRAQPQHF; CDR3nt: TGTGCCAGCAGCCCCGGGGGGGGGCGCGCTCAGCCCCAGCATTTT
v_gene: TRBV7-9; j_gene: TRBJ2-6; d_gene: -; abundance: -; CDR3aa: CASGSWGAAGANVLTF; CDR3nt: TGTGCCAGCGGTTCTTGGGGGGCAGCTGGGGCCAACGTCCTGACTTTC
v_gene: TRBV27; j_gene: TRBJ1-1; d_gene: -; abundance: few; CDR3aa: CASSPIPAGQNTEAFF; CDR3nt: TGTGCCAGCAGTCCAATACCGGCTGGACAGAACACTGAAGCTTTCTTT
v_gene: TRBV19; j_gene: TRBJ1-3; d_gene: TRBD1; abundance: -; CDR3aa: CASGTAAPGAGNTIYF; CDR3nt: TGTGCCAGCGGGACAGCCGCGCCGGGAGCTGGAAACACCATATATTTT
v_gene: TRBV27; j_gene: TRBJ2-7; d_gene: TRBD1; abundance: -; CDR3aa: CASISSQGAPYEQYF; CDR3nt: TGTGCCAGCATTTCCTCCCAGGGGGCCCCCTACGAGCAGTACTTC
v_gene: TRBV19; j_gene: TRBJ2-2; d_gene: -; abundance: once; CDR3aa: CASSNLPANTGELFF; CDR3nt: TGTGCCAGTAGTAATCTCCCAGCGAACACCGGGGAGCTGTTTTTT
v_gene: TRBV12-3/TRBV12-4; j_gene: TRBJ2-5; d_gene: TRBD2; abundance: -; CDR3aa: CASGGGGTQYF; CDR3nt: TGTGCCAGCGGGGGGGGTGGGACCCAGTACTTC
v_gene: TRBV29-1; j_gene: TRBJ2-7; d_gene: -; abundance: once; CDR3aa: CSVDRPPYDRIPHEQYF; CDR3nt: TGCAGCGTTGATAGGCCTCCCTATGACAGGATTCCCCACGAGCAGTACTTC
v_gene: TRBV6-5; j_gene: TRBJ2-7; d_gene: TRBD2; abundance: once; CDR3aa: CASSYIAGGHEQYF; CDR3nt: TGTGCCAGCAGTTACATAGCGGGAGGCCACGAGCAGTACTTC
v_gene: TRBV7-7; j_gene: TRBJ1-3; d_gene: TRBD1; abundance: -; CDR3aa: CASSSGTGTGNTIYF; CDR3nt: TGTGCCAGCAGCTCCGGGACAGGGACTGGAAACACCATATATTTT
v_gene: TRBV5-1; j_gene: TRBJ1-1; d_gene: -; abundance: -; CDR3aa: CASSLQGQRADTEAFF; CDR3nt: TGCGCCAGCAGCTTGCAGGGTCAGAGAGCGGACACTGAAGCTTTCTTT
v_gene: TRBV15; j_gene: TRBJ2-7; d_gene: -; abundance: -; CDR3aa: CATSRDSGGFDEQYF; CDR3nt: TGTGCCACCAGCAGAGATTCAGGGGGGTTTGACGAGCAGTACTTC
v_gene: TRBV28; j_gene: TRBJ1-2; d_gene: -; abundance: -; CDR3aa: CASEAGRENGYTF; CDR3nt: TGTGCCAGCGAGGCCGGGAGGGAAAATGGCTACACCTTC
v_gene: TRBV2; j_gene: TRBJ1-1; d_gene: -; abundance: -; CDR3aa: CASGAGRAEAFF; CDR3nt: TGTGCCAGCGGGGCAGGGAGGGCTGAAGCTTTCTTT
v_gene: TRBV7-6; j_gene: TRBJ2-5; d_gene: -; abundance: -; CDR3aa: CASYRMGGGAGETQYF; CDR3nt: TGTGCCAGCTACAGAATGGGAGGGGGCGCGGGGGAGACCCAGTACTTC
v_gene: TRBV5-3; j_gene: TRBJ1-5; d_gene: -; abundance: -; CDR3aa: CARSLENQPQHF; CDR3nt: TGTGCCAGAAGCTTGGAGAATCAGCCCCAGCATTTT
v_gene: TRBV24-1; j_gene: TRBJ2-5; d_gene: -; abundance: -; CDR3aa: CATSDLRSGGEPKETQYF; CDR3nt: TGTGCCACCAGTGATTTGCGATCGGGGGGCGAGCCCAAAGAGACCCAGTACTTC
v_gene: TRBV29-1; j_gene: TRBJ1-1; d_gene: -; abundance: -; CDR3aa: CSVKNTEAFF; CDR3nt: TGCAGCGTTAAGAACACTGAAGCTTTCTTT